The subject of this entry is one T cell receptor (beta chain). Its antigen specificity is not known. No base-level quality is on record; no much larger clone is a single base apart. In a few donor pairs, further sequencing was done on unstimulated CD8+ naive, CD4+ memory, CD8+ TEMRA, CD4+ naive and CD8+ effector memory subsets. Sorted unstimulated T cells and proliferating T cells recovered from mixed lymphocyte reactions underwent TCRbeta CDR3 sequencing. Fresh whole blood from fewer than 12 HLA-typed healthy donors was used to isolate PBMCs. The sample belongs to a study of siplizumab effects on memory and regulatory T cells (dated by TCRdb to the late 2010s). A note on the overall study: The study examined how the anti-CD2 antibody siplizumab affects alloreactive T-cell subsets in allogeneic mixed lymphocyte reactions built from human PBMCs. On the study overall, not on this receptor specifically: Sequences below about 10^-5 frequency were poorly captured, so only a minor fraction of alloreactive clones could be mapped to unstimulated subsets. Whether proliferating Tregs from siplizumab cultures were suppressive was not functionally confirmed. A naive or memory phenotype could not be assigned to roughly 75-96% of proliferating CD4+ or CD8+ clones. Among mappable alloreactive CD4+ clones, an average Treg-derived fraction of about 69% was observed with siplizumab, compared with roughly 27% in control reactions. The cumulative frequency of alloreactive sequences that could be traced back to unstimulated CD4+ memory T cells was significantly reduced by siplizumab. Unstimulated naive T cells appeared to be more diverse than memory T cells, and naive cells seemed to make a substantial contribution to the alloresponse.

CDR3 length: 16 amino acids, cysteine to phenylalanine. Only the CDR3 DNA stays, 48 bases, in frame from base 1. V is reduced by 0 bases and J by 4 bases, leaving a spacing of 14 bases between them. Per the germline V gene, SGDLS is the CDR1 and YYNGEE is the CDR2. The method was the immunoSEQ multiplex PCR assay. Some 9.9 x 10^4 TCR templates per sample were assayed by the deep sequencing platform. Genomic DNA extracted from sorted T cells was used for TCRbeta CDR3 sequencing. Under the source paper's analysis protocol: Clonal analysis of TCRbeta CDR3 data was done in the R programming language. Alloreactive CD4+ and CD8+ clones were defined by comparing unstimulated samples with post-reaction CFSE-low samples. Regulatory or non-regulatory origin of alloreactive CD4+ clones was assigned by matching sequences to the sorted unstimulated Treg and non-Treg repertoires. The clones in this table, taken by TCRdb from immuneACCESS, are in-frame only. Not every clone is retained; where verified, under half of the shortfall comes from an unresolved V gene, and the cause of the rest is unknown. The V and J calls and clone size come from that table; D and trimming were worked out from the DNA. Within this sample are roughly 2,800 clones, with over 60% of them counted one time only. The ten largest clonotypes hold around 60% of the sample.

The TCR was taken from a human donor in good health. The sample was TEMRA CD8+ T cells sorted from blood. The sample's cell subset or site, from its label and the paper: unstimulated CD8+ CD45RA+ effector memory T cells. The V and J genes are TRBV9 and TRBJ2-1; a weak D assignment points to TRBD2 (6 bases agree). In nucleotides, the sequence is TGTGCCAGCAGCGTAGTCGGAGGGGAAACATACAATGAGCAGTTCTTC. The resulting protein is CASSVVGGETYNEQFF. Full variable domain (CDR3 extended with the reference TRBV9 and TRBJ2-1 proteins): DSGVTQTPKHLITATGQRVTLRCSPRSGDLSVYWYQQSLDQGLQFLIQYYNGEERAKGNILERFSAQQFPDLHSELNLSSLELGDSALYFCASSVVGGETYNEQFFGPGTRLTVL.